This entry describes one T cell receptor beta chain. The CDR3 length is 17 residues. In germline, CDR1 is LGHNA, CDR2 YNFKEQ. Trimming at V came to 0 bases and at J to 4 bases, leaving 6 bases not matched to a gene. The method was immunoSEQ multiplex PCR; TCRdb's version includes in-frame clones alone and lacks a portion of them. This table has 110,000 to 150,000 clones, around four fifths appearing once. The sample belongs to a study of blood T cell repertoires in COVID-19. Study background: Some COVID-19 samples were acute and others convalescent; all came from the United States, Italy and Spain. PBMCs, B-cell-depleted T cells, or T cells provided the cDNA or gDNA that made up the material.

The cohort comprised adults aged 18 to 89 years residing in approximately 22 US areas. Specimen: PBMCs or T cells enriched from blood (not recorded which). The sequence was obtained from a woman aged 35 to 49 who had recovered from COVID-19. V usage is TRBV4-2 and J usage is TRBJ1-5; 10 nucleotides match TRBD1. CDR3 in DNA: TGTGCCAGCAGCCAAGATGGAGGACAGGGGGTAAATCAGCCCCAGCATTTT. Its translation: CASSQDGGQGVNQPQHF.